A selection of T cell receptor beta chains follows, all from one sample in a study of identical twins. A single record per CDR3 protein comes from TCRdb applying MiXCR to the 5' RACE reads. The data contain fewer than 350,000 distinct CDR3 sequences, under 9.5% of them singletons. The sample was also linked to a second study, of yellow fever vaccine responses in identical twins.

The sequencing sample was made of memory (CD45RO+) T cells sorted from blood. The receptor set was obtained from a woman younger than 30 in good health. CDR3s include the opening cysteine and the closing phenylalanine or tryptophan.

TRBV10-3	TRBJ1-3	CAISAAGVQGNTIYF
TRBV24-1	TRBJ1-5	CAAGQGSQPQHF
TRBV3-1	TRBJ2-1	CASSPGAHYNEQFF
TRBV7-8	TRBJ2-5	CASSLSSGGAWETQYF
TRBV12-3/TRBV12-4	TRBJ2-3	CASRKDRYLTDTQYF
TRBV25-1	TRBJ1-4	CASSDSEMNEKLFF
TRBV18	TRBJ1-1	CASSPRFTTNTEAFF
TRBV29-1	TRBJ1-1	CSVDPTGTLNTEAFF
TRBV5-1	TRBJ2-2	CASSLARWNGGEGTGELFF
TRBV7-2	TRBJ1-5	CASSFRLDQPQHF
TRBV29-1	TRBJ2-1	CSAPLAGGEHEQFF
TRBV27	TRBJ2-7	CASSLSAGGRGEQYF
TRBV4-2	TRBJ2-1	CASSQEASGGRGYNEQFF
TRBV5-1	TRBJ2-1	CASSLEASTVTGEQFF
TRBV2	TRBJ1-4	CASTRGSKEKLFF
TRBV5-1	TRBJ1-1	CASSLAASSNTEAFF
TRBV3-1	TRBJ2-2	CASSPLLVSWGANTGELFF
TRBV28	TRBJ2-7	CASSWLQGLEYEQYF
TRBV19	TRBJ2-6	CASSIAGQGLSGANVLTF
TRBV7-2	TRBJ2-3	CASSLDRNTQYF
TRBV27	TRBJ1-1	CASNLGGPNTEAFF
TRBV7-9	TRBJ1-3	CASSLGREVSGNTIYF
TRBV7-2	TRBJ2-7	CASSLRTSGSRYEQYF
TRBV27	TRBJ2-5	CASRQLGAQYF
TRBV3-1	TRBJ2-7	CASSQRGYEQYF
TRBV6-1	TRBJ1-5	CASILSYRNSNQPQHF
TRBV6-1	TRBJ1-1	CASSSPGAALMNTEAFF
TRBV7-9	TRBJ2-7	CASSWGTSGGTYEQYF
TRBV7-9	TRBJ2-6	CASTRQGGSGANVLTF
TRBV4-1	TRBJ2-5	CASSPLGQQETQYF
TRBV23-1	TRBJ2-1	CASSQPEGGYNEQFF
TRBV5-4	TRBJ2-1	CASSETDYNEQFF
TRBV27	TRBJ1-2	CASILPVPGGVQGYTF
TRBV20-1	TRBJ2-3	CSAPTGGRGDTQYF
TRBV6-1	TRBJ1-5	CASTGGGGLNQPQHF
TRBV11-1	TRBJ2-3	CASRKGERTDTQYF
TRBV3-1	TRBJ2-3	CASSQWGGADTQYF
TRBV12-3/TRBV12-4	TRBJ2-1	CASSGQGGLYTEQFF
TRBV5-1	TRBJ2-7	CASSLAPGQTYEQYF
TRBV12-3/TRBV12-4	TRBJ1-5	CASSLEGGTQPQHF
TRBV10-3	TRBJ2-5	CAISEWQGSQETQYF
TRBV5-1	TRBJ1-2	CASSLDRGSSGYTF
TRBV7-8	TRBJ2-5	CASSPGTGGMETQYF
TRBV7-3	TRBJ2-7	CASSTGGAESYEQYF
TRBV20-1	TRBJ2-5	CSAVSPPAETQYF
TRBV27	TRBJ1-6	CASSPTPEGNSPLHF
TRBV2	TRBJ2-7	CASSESREPYEQYF
TRBV9	TRBJ2-1	CASSDEGLNEQFF
TRBV5-1	TRBJ2-7	CASSVPTYEQYF
TRBV15	TRBJ1-1	CATSRGDRETEAFF
TRBV3-1	TRBJ2-1	CASSLAAGGHNEQFF
TRBV12-5	TRBJ2-5	CASGPGTSGVIGETQYF
TRBV20-1	TRBJ2-1	CSAELAPSSYNEQFF
TRBV6-1	TRBJ2-1	CASSEQGDEQFF
TRBV6-1	TRBJ1-2	CASSGQGGFYGYTF
TRBV7-9	TRBJ2-3	CASSPPAGGPTDTQYF
TRBV3-1	TRBJ2-2	CASSQYYSGTSGRYANTGELFF
TRBV5-1	TRBJ2-1	CASSPRGGEGEQFF
TRBV21-1	TRBJ2-3	CASIRSPDTQYF